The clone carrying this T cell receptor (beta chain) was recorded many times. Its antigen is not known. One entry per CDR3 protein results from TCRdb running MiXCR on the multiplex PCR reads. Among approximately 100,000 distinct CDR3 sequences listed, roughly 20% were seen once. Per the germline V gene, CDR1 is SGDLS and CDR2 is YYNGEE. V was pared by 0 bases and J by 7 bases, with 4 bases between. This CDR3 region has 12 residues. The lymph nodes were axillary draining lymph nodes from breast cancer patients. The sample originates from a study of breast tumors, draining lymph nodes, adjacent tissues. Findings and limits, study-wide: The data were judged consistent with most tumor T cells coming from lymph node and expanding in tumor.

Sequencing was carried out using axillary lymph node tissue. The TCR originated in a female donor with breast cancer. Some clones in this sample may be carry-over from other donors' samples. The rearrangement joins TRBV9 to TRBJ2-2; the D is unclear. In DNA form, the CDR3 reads TGTGCCAGCAGCGTAGGTGTCGGGGAGCTGTTTTTT. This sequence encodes CASSVGVGELFF.